These 16 T cell receptor beta chains came from one sample sequenced in a study of T cells after yellow fever vaccination. TCRdb itself ran the 5' RACE reads through MiXCR, one entry per CDR3 protein. The sample lists some 240,000 distinct CDR3 sequences, roughly 4% occurring once. Specimen: PBMCs, collected 15 days after the yellow fever booster vaccination. The source is a man in his late teens or twenties who received the YFV17D yellow fever vaccine.

The sample holds many counts of this clonotype. This rearrangement joins TRBV20-1 to TRBJ1-3; maybe TRBD1 (5 bases). Trimming took 5 bases from V and 0 from J, leaving 8 bases between them. Per the germline V gene, CDR1 is DFQATT and CDR2 is SNEGSKA (reference sequence). The CDR3 sequence is 13 residues long. The DNA for the CDR3 is TGCAGTGCTCCGACAGTCTCTGGAAACACCATATATTTT. This encodes CSAPTVSGNTIYF.

This clonotype appeared many times. The chain carries TRBV7-8 and TRBJ2-1; 11 bases align to TRBD1. V was clipped by 7 bases and J by 1 base; unmatched bases: 3. Germline CDR1 SGHVS, CDR2 FQNEAQ. The CDR3 has 15 amino acids. The CDR3 bases are TGTGCCAGCACGGACAGGGGGCTTTCCTACAATGAGCAGTTCTTC. Translation gives CASTDRGLSYNEQFF.

This clonotype occurred many times. The gene calls are TRBV5-1 and TRBJ2-2; D possibly corresponds to TRBD1 (7 bases). Germline CDR1 reads SGHRS; CDR2 reads YFSETQ. The V and J ends lost 4 bases and 4 bases respectively, with 20 bases between them. The CDR3 has 17 amino acids. The CDR3 loop reads CASSLATGQGGTGELFF. CDR3 coding DNA: TGCGCCAGCAGCCTTGCGACCGGTCAGGGGGGCACCGGGGAGCTGTTTTTT.

This clonotype occurred many times. The rearrangement links TRBV12-3 or TRBV12-4 to TRBJ1-6; 9 positions match TRBD1. V shed 6 bases and J 14 bases; nucleotides not matched to a gene: 11. The CDR3 sequence is 14 residues long. The CDR3 DNA follows: TGTGCCAGCAGACACGGGGACAGGGTGCCGACCCTCCACTTT. Encoded protein: CASRHGDRVPTLHF.

This clonotype came up many times. The chain is built from TRBV7-6 and TRBJ2-2, with 8 bases aligning to TRBD1. The germline gives CDR1 SGHVS, CDR2 FNYEAQ. This CDR3 is 16 amino acids long. Trimming took 1 base from V and 6 from J; bases not matched to a gene: 7. In DNA form, the CDR3 reads TGTGCCAGCAGCTTAGGGACAGGGAGTGTCGCCGGGGAGCTGTTTTTT. Amino acids: CASSLGTGSVAGELFF.

In its sample, this clonotype was seen a few times. The chain joins TRBV5-1 to TRBJ2-4, with a tentative D call TRBD1 (6 bases). Per germline, CDR1 SGHRS and CDR2 YFSETQ. Deletions cut 0 bases from V and 5 bases from J, with 12 bases between. This CDR3 comprises 15 residues. CDR3 nucleotide sequence: TGCGCCAGCAGCTTGGTCCCAGGGGCGCAAAACATTCAGTACTTC. Residues: CASSLVPGAQNIQYF.

This clonotype was seen many times. This chain connects TRBV25-1 to TRBJ2-1; 7 nucleotides line up with TRBD1. The CDR3 totals 15 residues. Trimming at V came to 4 bases and at J to 2 bases, leaving 5 bases not matched to a gene. Looked up from germline, CDR1 is MGHDK and CDR2 is SYGVNS. CDR3 amino acids: CASSVQGVPYNEQFF. The CDR3 coding sequence is TGTGCCAGCAGTGTCCAGGGGGTTCCCTACAATGAGCAGTTCTTC.

In its sample, this clonotype was seen many times. The chain couples TRBV10-3 to TRBJ2-6; a weak D match, TRBD1 (6 bases). V gave up 1 base and J gave up 0 bases, with 13 bases separating them. Germline CDR1 is ENHRY and CDR2 is SYGVKD. The CDR3 is 18 amino acids. The CDR3: CAISEFMDRRSGANVLTF. The CDR3 coding sequence is TGTGCCATCAGTGAGTTCATGGACAGACGCTCTGGGGCCAACGTCCTGACTTTC.

This clonotype was detected ten times or more. The chain links TRBV7-8 to TRBJ2-2; D perhaps matches TRBD1 (5 bases). This CDR3 has 15 amino acids. CDR1 SGHVS and CDR2 FQNEAQ come from the germline V gene. V lost 4 bases to trimming and J lost 0 bases, with 9 bases between them. The CDR3 bases are TGTGCCAGCAGCTCAGGGTTCGCGAACACCGGGGAGCTGTTTTTT. Its translation: CASSSGFANTGELFF.

This clonotype was seen ten or more times. This chain joins TRBV9 and TRBJ1-2; 7 nucleotides match TRBD1. This CDR3 has 16 amino acids. Unmatched junction bases numbered 5, after V lost 0 bases and J lost 0 bases. Germline V gene data show CDR1 as SGDLS and CDR2 as YYNGEE. CDR3 bases: TGTGCCAGCAGCGTAGACAACAGGGGTGCTAACTATGGCTACACCTTC. Protein sequence: CASSVDNRGANYGYTF.

This clonotype was seen repeatedly, ten times or more. The V gene is TRBV4-3, the J gene TRBJ1-1; D unresolved. Trimming removed 3 bases at V and 5 bases at J, with 4 bases between. Germline CDR1 is LGHNA and CDR2 is YSLEER. The CDR3 contains 11 residues. The CDR3, as DNA: TGCGCCAGCAGCCACGGAACTGAAGCTTTCTTT. Amino acid sequence: CASSHGTEAFF.

At least ten counts were recorded for this clonotype. The chain joins TRBV20-1 to TRBJ2-7; no clear D gene. Germline V CDR1 and CDR2: DFQATT, SNEGSKA (reference sequence). This CDR3 comprises 11 residues. Trimming left V 1 base short and J 5 bases short, with 6 bases between. The CDR3 DNA reads TGCAGTGCTAGAGTTGAGAACGAGCAGTACTTC. Protein product: CSARVENEQYF.

This clonotype was counted many times. The rearrangement uses TRBV5-5 and TRBJ2-5, with a tentative D call TRBD1 (5 bases). This CDR3 has 15 residues. Germline CDR1 and CDR2: SGHKS and YYEKEE (reference sequence). Deletions cut 4 bases from V and 0 bases from J, with 13 bases between. The chain's CDR3 is CASSKNQGHQETQYF. The CDR3 nucleotides read TGTGCCAGCAGCAAGAACCAGGGTCACCAAGAGACCCAGTACTTC.

This clonotype has a count of ten or more. This rearrangement joins TRBV7-6 to TRBJ2-5; 12 nucleotides agree with TRBD2. The germline CDR1 and CDR2 sequences are SGHVS and FNYEAQ. CDR3 length: 15 amino acids. V lost 5 bases and J lost 4; bases outside the gene matches: 5. This CDR3 reads CASSVTSGGTETQYF. CDR3 sequence (DNA): TGTGCCAGCAGCGTGACTAGCGGGGGAACAGAGACCCAGTACTTC.

This clonotype showed up just a few times. This chain connects TRBV27 to TRBJ1-2; 9 bases fit TRBD1. With V trimmed by 5 bases and J by 6 bases, 13 bases remained unmatched. The CDR3 is made up of 16 amino acids. The germline V gene has CDR1 MNHEY and CDR2 SMNVEV (reference sequence). CDR3 nucleotides: TGTGCCAGCAGTCTTCAGTGGGGGGACAGGGAGGATGGCTACACCTTC. This encodes CASSLQWGDREDGYTF.

This clonotype was recorded many times. The chain joins TRBV10-3 to TRBJ1-1; TRBD1 matches at 9 bases. From germline, CDR1 is ENHRY and CDR2 SYGVKD. This CDR3 contains 14 residues. The V and J ends lost 7 bases and 6 bases, in that order; junction bases with no gene match: 9. CDR3 in DNA: TGTGCCATCACCGGGACAGGGAAGACCGCTGAAGCTTTCTTT. Protein sequence: CAITGTGKTAEAFF.